Listed below are T cell receptor beta chains from one sample, sequenced in a study of blood T cell repertoires in COVID-19. This table comes from immunoSEQ multiplex PCR, and its TCRdb copy is limited to in-frame clones, with some not included. Among under 250,000 clones listed, around 88% were seen once. The sample comprised peripheral blood. Receptor source: a woman younger than 45 with COVID-19, enrolled during active disease. Each CDR3 is given with its conserved first and last residue. The D gene is left open where the match is weak. The size field is filled for only some rows; it gives once, few, many or a size class.

clone_size j_call d_call v_call cdr3_aa cdr3_nt
- TRBJ1-2 - TRBV30 CAWIQRDVGSHTF TGTGCCTGGATCCAGCGGGATGTGGGGAGCCACACCTTC
- TRBJ2-1 TRBD2 TRBV3-1/TRBV3-2 CASSQEDLTSGVPVF TGTGCCAGCAGCCAAGAAGACCTCACTAGCGGGGTTCCTGTCTTC
few TRBJ1-3 TRBD1 TRBV18 CASSQGQGGFSGNTIYF TGTGCCAGCTCACAGGGACAGGGGGGCTTCTCTGGAAACACCATATATTTT
- TRBJ1-3 - TRBV5-1 CASRAGTTLGTIYF TGCGCCAGCAGGGCCGGGACAACGTTGGGCACCATATATTTT
once TRBJ2-1 - TRBV11-3 CASSLEGLATMSRQFF TGTGCCAGCAGCTTAGAAGGGCTAGCCACAATGAGCCGCCAATTCTTC
- TRBJ2-4 - TRBV4-1 CASSQFRSPLAKNIQYF TGCGCCAGCAGCCAATTTCGGTCCCCGCTAGCCAAAAACATTCAGTACTTC
- TRBJ1-5 TRBD1 TRBV7-2 CASSWDSFNQPQHF TGTGCCAGCAGCTGGGACAGCTTCAATCAGCCCCAGCATTTT
- TRBJ2-3 TRBD2 TRBV7-8 CASRGGNPDTQYF TGTGCCAGCAGGGGGGGGAACCCAGATACGCAGTATTTT
once TRBJ2-3 - TRBV4-3 CASSQDRVTRKGADTQYF TGCGCCAGCAGCCAAGATCGGGTGACAAGGAAAGGGGCAGATACGCAGTATTTT
- TRBJ2-1 TRBD2 TRBV5-4 CASSLPKSGLAGAYNEQFF TGTGCCAGCAGTCTTCCAAAATCGGGACTAGCGGGGGCTTACAATGAGCAGTTCTTC
- TRBJ2-3 TRBD2 TRBV6-2/TRBV6-3 CASSYGMAGGLDTQYF TGTGCCAGCAGTTACGGGATGGCGGGGGGGTTGGATACGCAGTATTTT
- TRBJ2-1 TRBD1 TRBV10-3 CAISHFWDRDYNEQFF TGTGCCATCAGTCACTTCTGGGACAGGGACTACAATGAGCAGTTCTTC
- TRBJ1-1 - TRBV6-5 CASSTRVDTEAFF TGTGCCAGCAGTACCAGGGTTGACACTGAAGCTTTCTTT
once TRBJ1-2 TRBD1 TRBV6-2/TRBV6-3 CASSNSDRLYGYTF TGTGCCAGCAGCAACTCGGACAGGCTCTATGGCTACACCTTC
- TRBJ2-2 TRBD1 TRBV30 CAWSFRDREVGELFF TGTGCCTGGAGTTTCCGGGACAGGGAAGTCGGGGAGCTGTTTTTT
- TRBJ2-5 - TRBV9 CASSYGTGQETQYF TGTGCCAGCAGCTACGGGACTGGGCAAGAGACCCAGTACTTC
- TRBJ2-1 - TRBV6-2/TRBV6-3 CASSYVGTHNEQFF TGTGCCAGCAGTTACGTCGGGACTCACAATGAGCAGTTCTTC
- TRBJ1-2 - TRBV4-3 CASSLTAGRYTF TGCGCCAGCAGCTTGACAGCCGGTCGCTACACCTTC
- TRBJ1-1 - TRBV11-2 CASIPGALNTEAFF TGTGCCAGCATCCCTGGGGCTCTGAACACTGAAGCTTTCTTT
few TRBJ1-6 - TRBV5-5 CASSAGPQLGNSPLHF TGTGCCAGCAGCGCGGGACCGCAACTGGGGAATTCACCCCTCCACTTT
once TRBJ2-6 - TRBV6-5 CASSPTGTGANVLTF TGTGCCAGCAGTCCTACAGGGACCGGGGCCAACGTCCTGACTTTC
- TRBJ2-5 - TRBV19 CASSIPLSETQYF TGTGCCAGTAGTATCCCTCTGTCCGAGACCCAGTACTTC
- TRBJ1-5 - TRBV19 CASSIRGRVSNQPQHF TGTGCCAGTAGTATACGGGGGAGAGTCAGCAATCAGCCCCAGCATTTT
- TRBJ2-1 - TRBV27 CASSLGPADYNEQFF TGTGCCAGCAGTTTGGGTCCCGCGGACTACAATGAGCAGTTCTTC
- TRBJ2-1 - TRBV5-6 CASSIATSSREQFF TGTGCCAGCAGCATAGCCACTAGCAGCCGTGAGCAGTTCTTC
- TRBJ2-2 - TRBV4-1 CASSHRDSDTGELFF TGCGCCAGCAGTCACCGGGACTCCGACACCGGGGAGCTGTTTTTT
- TRBJ1-2 - TRBV28 CASRSLGVYGYTF TGTGCCAGCAGATCCCTCGGGGTCTATGGCTACACCTTC
- TRBJ2-1 - TRBV12-3/TRBV12-4 CASSFHNEQFF TGTGCCAGCAGCTTCCACAATGAGCAGTTCTTC
- TRBJ1-1 - TRBV10-3 CAIRGTGDTEAFF TGTGCCATCAGGGGGACGGGGGACACTGAAGCTTTCTTT
- TRBJ2-1 TRBD2 TRBV19 CASSSGTFIGGAWDEQFF TGTGCCAGTAGTTCCGGGACTTTTATCGGGGGGGCTTGGGATGAGCAGTTCTTC
- TRBJ2-5 - TRBV27 CASGSATQYF TGTGCCAGTGGGAGTGCTACCCAGTACTTC
- TRBJ2-1 TRBD1 TRBV5-5 CASSVGTGYNEQFF TGTGCCAGCAGCGTCGGGACAGGTTACAATGAGCAGTTCTTC
- TRBJ2-7 - TRBV5-4 CASSLAGDVYEQYF TGTGCCAGCAGCTTGGCAGGGGATGTCTACGAGCAGTACTTC
few TRBJ2-3 TRBD2 TRBV4-3 CASSQVGRGATDTQYF TGCGCCAGCAGCCAAGTAGGGCGGGGGGCCACAGATACGCAGTATTTT
- TRBJ2-1 - TRBV2 CASIDRSYNEQFF TGTGCCAGCATCGACAGGTCCTACAATGAGCAGTTCTTC
- TRBJ2-7 TRBD1 TRBV28 CASSFRGPGEQYF TGTGCCAGCAGTTTCAGGGGGCCAGGGGAGCAGTACTTC
- TRBJ1-2 TRBD1 TRBV5-8 CASSSYGQGANYGYTF TGTGCCAGCAGCTCCTACGGACAGGGGGCTAACTATGGCTACACCTTC
once TRBJ2-1 TRBD2 TRBV7-6 CASSEERGGKYEQFF TGTGCCAGCAGCGAGGAGCGGGGGGGCAAATATGAGCAGTTCTTC
- TRBJ2-3 - TRBV6-2/TRBV6-3 CASSQRADTQYF TGTGCCAGCAGCCAAAGAGCGGATACGCAGTATTTT
- TRBJ1-6 - TRBV30 CACLQGGDHNSPLHF TGTGCCTGCCTTCAAGGGGGGGACCATAATTCACCCCTCCACTTT
- TRBJ2-7 TRBD2 TRBV4-3 CASSLSPGLAAENEQYF TGCGCCAGCAGCCTAAGTCCGGGACTAGCGGCTGAAAACGAGCAGTACTTC
- TRBJ2-3 - TRBV5-4 CASRIRGASTDTQYF TGTGCCAGCCGGATCAGGGGCGCTAGCACAGATACGCAGTATTTT
few TRBJ2-2 TRBD2 TRBV5-1 CASSGSGRTGELFF TGCGCCAGCAGTGGGAGCGGGAGGACCGGGGAGCTGTTTTTT
- TRBJ2-3 TRBD2 TRBV18 CASSANSGGNTDTQYF TGTGCCAGCTCAGCTAATAGCGGGGGGAATACAGATACGCAGTATTTT
- TRBJ1-1 - TRBV5-8 CASSLAEKNTEAFF TGTGCCAGCAGCTTGGCCGAGAAGAACACTGAAGCTTTCTTT
once TRBJ1-2 TRBD1 TRBV27 CASSLDRGNGYTF TGTGCCAGCAGTCTAGACAGGGGTAATGGCTACACCTTC
- TRBJ2-7 TRBD1 TRBV28 CASSPRLSGQGRSYSYEQYF TGTGCCAGCAGTCCCCGACTCAGTGGACAGGGGCGAAGTTACTCCTACGAGCAGTACTTC
- TRBJ1-2 TRBD1 TRBV7-9 CASSRDRDGYTF TGTGCCAGCAGCCGGGACAGGGATGGCTACACCTTC
- TRBJ2-2 TRBD2 TRBV4-2 CASSQRGSGGRNTGELFF TGTGCCAGCAGCCAAAGGGGTAGCGGGGGACGGAACACCGGGGAGCTGTTTTTT
- TRBJ2-5 - TRBV3-1/TRBV3-2 CASSQDCGETQYF TGTGCCAGCAGCCAAGATTGCGGAGAGACCCAGTACTTC
- TRBJ1-5 - TRBV6-5 CASSGGIKAQPQHF TGTGCCAGCAGCGGGGGGATCAAGGCTCAGCCCCAGCATTTT
- TRBJ1-6 - TRBV5-1 CASRSRVEPLHF TGCGCCAGCAGGTCCCGGGTGGAACCCCTCCACTTT
- TRBJ1-3 - TRBV4-1 CASSQVLKLAGGNTIYF TGCGCCAGCAGCCAAGTCTTGAAACTGGCGGGTGGAAACACCATATATTTT